These 25 T cell receptor beta chains share one sample of origin, sequenced in a study of cytomegalovirus exposure and HLA in healthy donors. The PCR made use of 60 Vbeta and 13 Jbeta primers. Libraries were prepared by immunoSEQ multiplex PCR; TCRdb keeps only in-frame clonotypes and omits some of them. The sample lists about 120,000 clones; roughly 65% were seen once. Sequences were obtained from PBMCs. These receptors came from a man aged 40-50 years in good health and CMV-seropositive.

This clone was detected a few times. The rearrangement uses TRBV14 and TRBJ1-3, with D perhaps TRBD1 (5 bases). The CDR3 extends over 15 amino acids. Germline-derived CDR1 and CDR2 are SGHDN and FVKESK. Trimming pared 4 bases from V and 1 base from J, leaving 11 bases between. The CDR3 DNA is TGTGCCAGCAGCCGGGGTGGGGCTTCTGGAAACACCATATATTTT. Translating gives CASSRGGASGNTIYF.

A single count supports this clone. V is TRBV2 and J is TRBJ2-7; perhaps TRBD2 as D (5 bases). The CDR3 is 13 residues long. V was pared by 6 bases and J by 2 bases, with 11 bases between. Germline values: CDR1 SNHLY, CDR2 FYNNEI. As DNA, the CDR3 is TGTGCCAGCAGAGAGGGAAAAACCTACGAGCAGTACTTC. Residues: CASREGKTYEQYF.

This clone occurred a few times. J is TRBJ1-4 and V is TRBV28, with 8 bases that match TRBD1. CDR1 MDHEN and CDR2 SYDVKM come from the germline V gene. The V and J ends lost 3 bases and 4 bases, in that order; junction bases with no gene match: 4. The CDR3 runs to 15 residues. CDR3 nucleotides: TGTGCCAGCAGTTTTGGGACAGGCTATAATGAAAAACTGTTTTTT. Amino acid sequence: CASSFGTGYNEKLFF.

The chain joins TRBV13 to TRBJ2-1; 7 bases agree with TRBD2. The CDR3 is made up of 15 amino acids. CDR1 and CDR2 from the germline V gene are PRHDT and FYEKMQ (reference sequence). V shed 1 base and J 3 bases; nucleotides not matched to a gene: 3. This CDR3 is CASSLAAGFYNEQFF. In nucleotides, the CDR3 is TGTGCCAGCAGCTTAGCAGCGGGGTTCTACAATGAGCAGTTCTTC.

Concerning this clone: This sample also contains other DNA sequences that code for the same CDR3. The chain uses TRBV7-2 and TRBJ1-5, with 7 positions matching TRBD1. J gave up 5 bases and V 1 base, and 2 bases lay outside the gene matches. This CDR3 has 14 amino acids. CDR1 is SGHTA and CDR2 is FQGNSA in the germline V gene. CDR3 protein: CASSLGGGDQPQHF. The DNA of the CDR3 is TGTGCCAGCAGCTTAGGAGGGGGCGATCAGCCCCAGCATTTT.

This clone has more than one count but fewer than ten. The V gene is TRBV5-4, the J gene TRBJ1-5; maybe TRBD1 (6 bases). Germline CDR1 and CDR2: SGHNT and YYREEE (reference sequence). V shed 2 bases and J shed 2 bases, with 11 bases lying between them. This CDR3 has 15 residues. The CDR3 nucleotides are TGTGCCAGCAGCTTAAAGGGGGAAGGCAATCAGCCCCAGCATTTT. It translates to CASSLKGEGNQPQHF. The whole variable domain, filled in from reference TRBV5-4 and TRBJ1-5, reads ETGVTQSPTHLIKTRGQQVTLRCSSQSGHNTVSWYQQALGQGPQFIFQYYREEENGRGNFPPRFSGLQFPNYSSELNVNALELDDSALYLCASSLKGEGNQPQHFGDGTRLSIL.

The sample holds one count of this clone. Other DNA sequences in the same sample also yield this CDR3. This sequence joins TRBV5-4 and TRBJ2-5; D is possibly TRBD1 (6 bases). The CDR3 loop spans 13 amino acids. Trimming shortened V by 0 bases and J by 5 bases, and 8 bases separated the two germline ends. Germline V gene lookup returns CDR1 SGHNT and CDR2 YYREEE (reference sequence). This CDR3 is CASSLDRVETQYF. CDR3 nucleotides: TGTGCCAGCAGCTTGGACAGGGTGGAGACCCAGTACTTC.

Turning to this clone: The identical CDR3 is also encoded by other nucleotide sequences in the sample. The chain uses TRBV5-6 and TRBJ1-2; the match to TRBD1 covers 9 bases. This CDR3 comprises 14 residues. The germline V gene has CDR1 SGHDT and CDR2 YYEEEE. V lost 7 bases to trimming and J lost 2 bases; unmatched junction nucleotides: 6. CDR3 protein: CASLRDRANYGYTF. In DNA, the CDR3 is TGTGCCAGCTTGAGGGACAGGGCGAACTATGGCTACACCTTC. The entire variable domain, with the rest obtained from reference TRBV5-6 and TRBJ1-2, is as follows: DAGVTQSPTHLIKTRGQQVTLRCSPKSGHDTVSWYQQALGQGPQFIFQYYEEEERQRGNFPDRFSGHQFPNYSSELNVNALLLGDSALYLCASLRDRANYGYTFGSGTRLTVV.

This chain links TRBV2 with TRBJ2-5; D remains ambiguous. Trimming removed 5 bases at V and 4 bases at J, with 14 bases between. This CDR3 spans 14 amino acids. Germline CDR1 reads SNHLY; CDR2 reads FYNNEI. CDR3 amino acids: CASSTTLRLETQYF. The CDR3 bases are TGTGCCAGCAGTACAACCCTTCGCCTAGAGACCCAGTACTTC.

There are a few counts of this clone. This rearrangement joins TRBV2 to TRBJ1-6, with TRBD1 identical over 9 bases. This CDR3 region has 15 residues. Germline CDR1 SNHLY, CDR2 FYNNEI. The V gene end was trimmed by 5 bases and the J gene end by 6 bases; junction bases not matched to a gene: 5. The CDR3 spells CASSQPGQGNSPLHF. The CDR3 DNA is TGTGCCAGCAGTCAGCCGGGACAGGGTAATTCACCCCTCCACTTT.

This clone was detected a few times. The V call is TRBV5-1, the J call TRBJ2-3; tentatively, D is TRBD2 (5 bases). Looked up from germline, CDR1 is SGHRS and CDR2 is YFSETQ. The V gene lost 0 bases and the J gene lost 2 bases, with 10 bases spanning the gap. This CDR3 is built from 15 residues. The CDR3 region has the DNA TGCGCCAGCAGCTTGGTCGGGGAGTTCACAGATACGCAGTATTTT. The encoded protein is CASSLVGEFTDTQYF.

As concerns this clone: A read error may produce the germline difference seen at one junction end. The same CDR3 arises from other DNA sequences in this sample as well. The chain recombines TRBV10-3 with TRBJ1-1; D may be TRBD1 (5 bases). This CDR3 has 16 amino acids. CDR1 and CDR2 (germline): ENHRY, SYGVKD. CDR3 DNA: TGTGCCATCAGTGAGATTATCAGGGTTATTAACACTGAAGCCTTCTTT. It codes for CAISEIIRVINTEAFF.

The rearrangement links TRBV21-1 to TRBJ1-5; the table's D call, TRBD1, has no DNA check behind it. TRBV21-1 is listed as a pseudogene. CDR3 length equals 17 residues. The CDR3 protein is CAGLHNRDPSGNQPQHF. CDR3 coding DNA: TGTGCCGGACTCCATAACAGGGATCCGAGTGGCAATCAGCCCCAGCATTTT.

The rearrangement uses TRBV19 and TRBJ1-6; 7 bases line up with TRBD1. The germline V gene encodes CDR1 LNHDA and CDR2 SQIVND (reference sequence). This CDR3 spans 14 amino acids. Trimming took 3 bases from V and 9 from J; bases not matched to a gene: 5. As DNA, the CDR3 is TGTGCCAGTAGTATGAGACAGGGAAGTTCACCCCTCCACTTT. It is translated as CASSMRQGSSPLHF.

V and J are TRBV30 and TRBJ1-1, with no clear D. Trimming took off 4 bases at V and 4 bases at J, with 13 bases between the two ends. The CDR3 totals 13 residues. Germline-derived CDR1 and CDR2 are GTSNPN and SVGIG (reference sequence). CDR3 coding DNA: TGTGCCTGGACGAGGGTAGGAGGCACTGAAGCTTTCTTT. The encoded protein is CAWTRVGGTEAFF.

This clone was observed a few times. The chain uses TRBV29-1 and TRBJ1-1, with D hard to call. Trimming took 5 bases from V and 2 from J, leaving 3 bases between them. The germline V gene has CDR1 SQVTM and CDR2 ANQGSEA. This CDR3 has 10 amino acids. The CDR3 nucleotides read TGCAGCGTTTCAAACACTGAAGCTTTCTTT. It is translated as CSVSNTEAFF. Drawing the rest from reference TRBV29-1 and TRBJ1-1, the complete variable domain is SAVISQKPSRDICQRGTSLTIQCQVDSQVTMMFWYRQQPGQSLTLIATANQGSEATYESGFVIDKFPISRPNLTFSTLTVSNMSPEDSSIYLCSVSNTEAFFGQGTRLTVV.

CDR3 DNA sequence: TGCAGCGTTTACCCGGGACGGGGGGTTAACTATGGCTACACCTTC. It specifies CSVYPGRGVNYGYTF. The chain has TRBV29-1 and TRBJ1-2; weak D call: TRBD1 (5 bases). Trimming removed 5 bases at V and 1 base at J, with 17 bases between. This CDR3 has 15 amino acids. The germline V gene encodes CDR1 SQVTM and CDR2 ANQGSEA.

The gene calls are TRBV7-9 and TRBJ2-1, with D tentatively TRBD2 (5 bases). The CDR3 sequence is 15 residues long. CDR1 SEHNR and CDR2 FQNEAQ come from the germline V gene (reference sequence). V lost 5 bases and J 1 base, leaving 12 bases between the germline ends. CDR3 loop: CASSLGLRSYNEQFF. The CDR3 nucleotides read TGTGCCAGCAGCCTTGGACTCCGATCCTACAATGAGCAGTTCTTC.

The rearrangement links TRBV18 to TRBJ2-3, with TRBD1 matching 9 bases. With 1 base clipped from V and 5 bases from J, the junction kept 10 bases outside the gene matches. From germline, CDR1 is KGHSH and CDR2 LQKENI. This CDR3 has 17 residues. CDR3 loop: CASSPRGQGSPGDTQYF. CDR3 nucleotide sequence: TGTGCCAGCTCACCACGCGGACAGGGGTCTCCGGGAGATACGCAGTATTTT.

This chain connects TRBV28 to TRBJ1-5, with D tentatively TRBD1 (5 bases). The germline V gene encodes CDR1 MDHEN and CDR2 SYDVKM. Trimming stripped 4 bases from V and 0 bases from J, with 10 bases between. CDR3 length: 15 residues. CDR3 region: CASSSGGYSNQPQHF. DNA of the CDR3: TGTGCCAGCAGTTCGGGGGGTTATAGCAATCAGCCCCAGCATTTT.

V and J are TRBV30 and TRBJ1-2; D is unresolved. In germline, CDR1 is GTSNPN, CDR2 SVGIG (reference sequence). The V and J ends lost 2 bases and 8 bases respectively, with 12 bases between them. The CDR3 has 12 residues. The CDR3 protein is CAWSTGEYGYTF. The CDR3 region has the DNA TGTGCCTGGAGTACCGGGGAATACGGCTACACCTTC.

Only one count was recorded for this clone. V usage is TRBV9 and J usage is TRBJ2-1; D gene unclear. Between the trimmed V and J ends, which lost 1 base and 0 bases, there was a span of 8 bases. The V gene's germline CDR1 is SGDLS and CDR2 YYNGEE. The CDR3 spans 15 residues. The CDR3 bases are TGTGCCAGCAGCGTAACTGTTAGCTCCTACAATGAGCAGTTCTTC. Protein: CASSVTVSSYNEQFF.

A few counts support this clone. The chain joins TRBV5-4 to TRBJ2-2; tentative D call: TRBD1 (6 bases). The CDR3 is 16 residues long. Trimming left V 4 bases short and J 0 bases short, with 13 bases between. Germline lookup yields CDR1 SGHNT and CDR2 YYREEE (reference sequence). CDR3: CASSQGQRANTGELFF. CDR3 DNA: TGTGCCAGCAGCCAAGGACAGCGAGCGAACACCGGGGAGCTGTTTTTT.

The chain carries TRBV5-1 and TRBJ2-7, with 8 bases that match TRBD1. CDR1 SGHRS and CDR2 YFSETQ come from the germline V gene. The CDR3 consists of 14 residues. With V trimmed by 3 bases and J by 4 bases, 6 bases remained unmatched. For the CDR3, the DNA is TGCGCCAGCAGCTGGGGACAGGTTGGGTACGAGCAGTACTTC. It specifies CASSWGQVGYEQYF.

V gene TRBV7-8 combines with J gene TRBJ2-7; D not resolved. The CDR3 spans 12 residues. CDR1 is SGHVS, CDR2 FQNEAQ, per germline. With 5 bases removed from V and 4 bases from J, the gap between germline ends came to 9 bases. As DNA, the CDR3 is TGTGCCAGCAGCAGAAACAGATACGAGCAGTACTTC. This encodes CASSRNRYEQYF.